This TCR beta chain was observed in a study of neurological immune-mediated disorders. Trimming cost V 0 bases and J 7 bases, with 6 bases left between them. Germline V lookup: CDR1 LNHNV, CDR2 YYDKDF (reference sequence). This CDR3 has 13 amino acids. Unsorted libraries were generated from 2 million PBMCs. These cells had been stored in RNAlater at -80 C. Ten or more counts support this clonotype. Antigen unknown. Broader study findings: Among 34 multiple sclerosis patients, phylogenetic grouping put the repertoires of 18 into a single related-CDR3 cluster, a possible signature. The absence of any CDR3 amino acid sequence shared by expanded clones across subjects suggests that repertoires were private in all groups.

TCRdb itself ran the 5' RACE reads through MiXCR, one entry per CDR3 protein. This sample has roughly 70,000 distinct CDR3 sequences, with 4% to 6% found just once. The chain combines TRBV15 with TRBJ1-4; D gene unclear. The sequenced sample consisted of PBMCs. This receptor was obtained from a woman in her 30s with multiple sclerosis. The CDR3 DNA reads as TGTGCCACCAGCAGAGATAGCGGTGAAAAACTGTTTTTT. This sequence encodes CATSRDSGEKLFF.